A single sample is the source of the 3 T cell receptor beta chains below, sequenced in a study of OX40 agonist ivuxolimab in advanced cancers. Profiled with immunoSEQ multiplex PCR; TCRdb holds only in-frame clones, not every one. This table holds some 32,000 clones, 84% found once. The sample in question was CD4+ or CD8+ T cells sorted from blood, obtained in a trial of the OX40 agonist ivuxolimab. All receptors come from an adult with an advanced solid tumor such as melanoma, head and neck, liver or kidney cancer.

This chain joins TRBV5-6 and TRBJ2-1, with 9 positions matching TRBD1. V gave up 4 bases and J gave up 8 bases; unmatched junction bases: 13. This CDR3 is 16 amino acids long. CDR1 and CDR2 (germline): SGHDT, YYEEEE. In DNA, the CDR3 is TGTGCCAGCAGCCAGGACAGGGGAACGGCGTTCGATGAGCAGTTCTTC. Translated: CASSQDRGTAFDEQFF.

The chain employs TRBV7-2 and TRBJ2-7, with no clear D. This CDR3 contains 13 residues. Germline V gene data show CDR1 as SGHTA and CDR2 as FQGNSA. V was shortened by 7 bases and J by 0 bases, with 10 bases between the two germline ends. CDR3 coding DNA: TGTGCCAGCACAGGACGGAGCTCCTACGAGCAGTACTTC. Protein: CASTGRSSYEQYF.

The V call is TRBV27, the J call TRBJ2-7; D gene ambiguous. The germline gives CDR1 MNHEY, CDR2 SMNVEV (reference sequence). Deletions cut 2 bases from V and 1 base from J, with 6 bases between. The length of the CDR3 is 13 residues. Written as DNA, the CDR3 is TGTGCCAGCAGTTTAAGGTTTTCCTACGAGCAGTACTTC. Amino acids: CASSLRFSYEQYF.